The 7 T cell receptor beta chains below all came from one sample that was sequenced in a study of lymphopenia after photon versus proton radiotherapy. The data were produced by immunoSEQ multiplex PCR, yet TCRdb's version contains in-frame clones alone and is incomplete. The sample holds 25,000 to 30,000 clones; over 80% are singletons and the top ten take more than 3%. The sequences come from peripheral blood, collected from a patient treated with photon-based radiotherapy. These receptors all come from a woman in her forties or fifties with pancreatic cancer.

V gene TRBV5-1 combines with J gene TRBJ1-1; 7 bases fit TRBD1. The V gene end was trimmed by 1 base and the J gene end by 6 bases; junction bases not matched to a gene: 15. The CDR3 extends over 17 amino acids. Germline V gene data show CDR1 as SGHRS and CDR2 as YFSETQ. The DNA for the CDR3 is TGCGCCAGCAGCTTGTTGTCGCCGGGGACAGCGGGTGCTGAAGCTTTCTTT. Protein sequence: CASSLLSPGTAGAEAFF. Based on the CDR3 plus reference TRBV5-1 and TRBJ1-1, the full variable domain is KAGVTQTPRYLIKTRGQQVTLSCSPISGHRSVSWYQQTPGQGLQFLFEYFSETQRNKGNFPGRFSGRQFSNSRSEMNVSTLELGDSALYLCASSLLSPGTAGAEAFFGQGTRLTVV.

This clone was observed once. This chain joins TRBV18 and TRBJ2-6, with D maybe TRBD1 (5 bases). The CDR3 has 16 residues. The germline V and J ends were trimmed by 1 base and 4 bases, with 11 bases remaining between them. Germline V gene lookup returns CDR1 KGHSH and CDR2 LQKENI. The CDR3 loop is CASSPRQGSGANVLTF. CDR3 nucleotide sequence: TGTGCCAGCTCACCACGCCAGGGTTCAGGGGCCAACGTCCTGACTTTC. Full variable domain (rest looked up from reference TRBV18 and TRBJ2-6): NAGVMQNPRHLVRRRGQEARLRCSPMKGHSHVYWYRQLPEEGLKFMVYLQKENIIDESGMPKERFSAEFPKEGPSILRIQQVVRGDSAAYFCASSPRQGSGANVLTFGAGSRLTVL.

This chain joins TRBV27 and TRBJ1-1; D gene ambiguous. CDR1 and CDR2 from the germline V gene are MNHEY and SMNVEV (reference sequence). Trimming took off 0 bases at V and 1 base at J, with 6 bases between the two ends. This CDR3 has 14 residues. CDR3: CASSLSAANTEAFF. The CDR3 region has the DNA TGTGCCAGCAGTTTATCGGCAGCGAACACTGAAGCTTTCTTT.

The chain has TRBV6-1 and TRBJ1-1; D unresolved. Looked up from germline, CDR1 is MNHNS and CDR2 is SASEGT. CDR3 length equals 13 residues. Between the trimmed V and J ends, which lost 7 bases and 1 base, there was a span of 10 bases. CDR3 in amino acids: CASIIQTNTEAFF. The CDR3 nucleotides read TGTGCCAGCATAATACAGACGAACACTGAAGCTTTCTTT.

This chain connects TRBV9 to TRBJ1-1, with no clear D. This CDR3 spans 16 amino acids. With 0 bases removed from V and 0 bases from J, the gap between germline ends came to 12 bases. Looked up from germline, CDR1 is SGDLS and CDR2 is YYNGEE. The CDR3 DNA follows: TGTGCCAGCAGCGTAGAGGAGAGCAGGATGAACACTGAAGCTTTCTTT. Translation gives CASSVEESRMNTEAFF.

On this clone itself: The sample carries other DNA sequences with the same CDR3. V usage is TRBV5-6 and J usage is TRBJ1-1; D unclear. Trimming cost V 1 base and J 1 base, with 8 bases left between them. This CDR3 has 14 amino acids. Germline V lookup: CDR1 SGHDT, CDR2 YYEEEE. For the CDR3, the DNA is TGTGCCAGCAGCTTGAATCGGGGGAACACTGAAGCTTTCTTT. This codes for CASSLNRGNTEAFF.

CDR3 sequence (DNA): TGCGCCAGCAGCCGGGTAGAGGGTACCGGAGGGGAGACCCAGTACTTC. It translates to CASSRVEGTGGETQYF. The V and J genes are TRBV4-1 and TRBJ2-5; tentative D call: TRBD2 (6 bases). V was shortened by 4 bases and J by 5 bases, with 20 bases between the two germline ends. The germline gives CDR1 MGHRA, CDR2 YSYEKL. The CDR3 runs to 16 residues.